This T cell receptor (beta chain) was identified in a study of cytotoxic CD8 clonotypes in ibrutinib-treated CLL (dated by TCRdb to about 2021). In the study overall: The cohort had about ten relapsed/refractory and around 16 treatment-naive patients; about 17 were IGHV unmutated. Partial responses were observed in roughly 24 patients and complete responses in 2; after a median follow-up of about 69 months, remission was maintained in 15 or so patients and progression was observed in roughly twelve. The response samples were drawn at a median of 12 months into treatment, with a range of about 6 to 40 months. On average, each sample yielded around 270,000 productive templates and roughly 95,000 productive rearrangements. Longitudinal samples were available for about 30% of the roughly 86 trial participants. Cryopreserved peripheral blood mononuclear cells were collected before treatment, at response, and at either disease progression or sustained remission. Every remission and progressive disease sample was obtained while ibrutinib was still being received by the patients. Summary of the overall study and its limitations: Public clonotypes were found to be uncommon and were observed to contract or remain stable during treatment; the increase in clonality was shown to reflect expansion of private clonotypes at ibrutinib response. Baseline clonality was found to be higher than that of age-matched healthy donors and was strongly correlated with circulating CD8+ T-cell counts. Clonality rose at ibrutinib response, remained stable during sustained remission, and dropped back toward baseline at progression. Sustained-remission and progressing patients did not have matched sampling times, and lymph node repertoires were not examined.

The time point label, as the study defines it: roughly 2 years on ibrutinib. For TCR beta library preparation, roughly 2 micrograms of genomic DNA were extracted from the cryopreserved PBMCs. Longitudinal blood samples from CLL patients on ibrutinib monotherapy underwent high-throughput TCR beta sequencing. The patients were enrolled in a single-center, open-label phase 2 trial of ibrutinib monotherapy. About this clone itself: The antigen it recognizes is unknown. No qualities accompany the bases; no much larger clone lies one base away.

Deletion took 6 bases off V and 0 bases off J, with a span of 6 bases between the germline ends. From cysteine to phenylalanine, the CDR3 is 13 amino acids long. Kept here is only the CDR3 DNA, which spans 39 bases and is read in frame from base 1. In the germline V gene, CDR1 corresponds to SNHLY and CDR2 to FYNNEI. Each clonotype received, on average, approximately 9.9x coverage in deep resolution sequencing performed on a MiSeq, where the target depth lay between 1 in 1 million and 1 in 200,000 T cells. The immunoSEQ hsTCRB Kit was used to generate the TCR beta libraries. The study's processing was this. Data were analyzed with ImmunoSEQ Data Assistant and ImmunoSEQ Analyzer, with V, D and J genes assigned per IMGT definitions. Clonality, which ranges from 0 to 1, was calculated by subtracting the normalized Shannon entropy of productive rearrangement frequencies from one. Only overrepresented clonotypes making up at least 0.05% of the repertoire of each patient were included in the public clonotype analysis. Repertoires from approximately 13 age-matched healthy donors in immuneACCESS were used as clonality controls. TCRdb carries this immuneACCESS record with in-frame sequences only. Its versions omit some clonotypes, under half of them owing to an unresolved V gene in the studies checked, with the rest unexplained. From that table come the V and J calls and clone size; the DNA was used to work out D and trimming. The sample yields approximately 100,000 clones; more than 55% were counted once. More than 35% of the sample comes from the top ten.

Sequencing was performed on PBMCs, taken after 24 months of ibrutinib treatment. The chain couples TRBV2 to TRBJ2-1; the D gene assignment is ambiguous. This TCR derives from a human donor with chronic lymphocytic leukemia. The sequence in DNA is TGTGCCAGCAGACCCCGCTCCTACAATGAGCAGTTCTTC. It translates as CASRPRSYNEQFF.